Each of the 6 T cell receptor beta chains below was sequenced from the same sample in a study of PD-1 blockade in classical Hodgkin lymphoma (dated by TCRdb to the early 2020s). What the time point label conveys for this sample: cycle 4 day 1 (C4D1), after less than 7 weeks of nivolumab. Every trial patient had relapsed following autologous stem cell transplantation, and prior brentuximab vedotin exposure was what differed among cohorts A, B and C. Library preparation was by the immunoSEQ multiplex PCR assay. TCRdb took over this immuneACCESS table, retaining in-frame rearrangements with V and J assigned. Such tables are incomplete; in checked studies, under half of the missing clones stem from an unresolved V gene, and the remainder is unexplained. The sample profile shows roughly 100,000 clones; roughly nine tenths of them were found once. 15% to 20% of the sample comes from the top ten. Sequencing was performed on peripheral blood mononuclear cells (PBMCs), taken before the fourth cycle of nivolumab. The receptors originated from a human donor with classical Hodgkin lymphoma.

The chain is built from TRBV29-1 and TRBJ1-2, with D perhaps TRBD1 (6 bases). V gave up 3 bases and J gave up 0 bases, with 17 bases separating them. The CDR3 covers 16 residues. The germline CDR1 and CDR2 sequences are SQVTM and ANQGSEA. Here the CDR3 DNA reads TGCAGCGTTGATCCCCGGACAGATAAAACTAACTATGGCTACACCTTC. This translates into CSVDPRTDKTNYGYTF.

V is TRBV4-1 and J is TRBJ2-7, with 8 bases that match TRBD1. This CDR3 comprises 16 residues. CDR1 is MGHRA and CDR2 is YSYEKL in the germline V gene. Losses at the gene ends were 5 bases for V and 1 base for J; bases not matched to a gene: 10. The CDR3 is CASSKYGQGASYEQYF. The CDR3 DNA follows: TGCGCCAGCAGCAAGTATGGGCAGGGGGCTTCCTACGAGCAGTACTTC.

This chain links TRBV6-4 with TRBJ2-1; 10 bases line up with TRBD2. The CDR3 runs 17 residues. J gave up 2 bases and V 0 bases, and 4 bases lay outside the gene matches. Germline CDR1 is MRHNA and CDR2 is SNTAGT. The CDR3 is CASSDSSGRAPYNEQFF. In DNA, the CDR3 is TGTGCCAGCAGTGACTCGAGCGGGAGGGCCCCCTACAATGAGCAGTTCTTC.

The rearrangement links TRBV21-1 to TRBJ1-5. TRBV21-1 is listed as a pseudogene. This CDR3 comprises 17 residues. This CDR3 is CASSKPRDPVFRQPQHF. Written as DNA, the CDR3 is TGTGCCAGCAGCAAACCGAGGGATCCGGTGTTTCGGCAGCCCCAGCATTTT.

The chain links TRBV5-5 to TRBJ1-4, with TRBD1 matching over 10 bases. V trimming: 4 bases; J trimming: 8 bases; junction bases outside the gene matches: 5. CDR1 is SGHKS and CDR2 is YYEKEE in the germline V gene (reference sequence). The CDR3 is 14 amino acids. CDR3 amino acids: CASSLQTGGEKLFF. CDR3 DNA sequence: TGTGCCAGCAGCCTTCAGACAGGGGGCGAAAAACTGTTTTTT.

The chain carries TRBV5-4 and TRBJ1-2, with 7 bases matching TRBD1. Unmatched junction bases numbered 7, after V lost 4 bases and J lost 4 bases. The CDR3 covers 14 residues. Germline assignment: CDR1 SGHNT and CDR2 YYREEE (reference sequence). The chain's CDR3 is CASSATGTAYGYTF. The DNA of the CDR3 is TGTGCCAGCAGCGCAACCGGGACAGCCTATGGCTACACCTTC.